The sample holds many counts of the clone carrying this T cell receptor beta chain. Its cognate antigen is unknown. Quantitative 5'-RACE with molecular barcodes produced the TCR beta libraries. TCRdb reprocessed the 5' RACE reads via MiXCR and lists one record per CDR3 protein. The sample includes roughly 160,000 distinct CDR3 sequences, around a tenth of them seen just once. The data originate from a study of CD8 T cells in ankylosing spondylitis. Overall study findings and caveats: Reactive arthritis synovial fluid and blood were previously reported to contain some motif variants. Clones linked to the disease showed a CD8+ phenotype. They occurred at relatively low frequencies in peripheral blood. Ankylosing spondylitis blood seemed to carry a telltale TCR beta motif made of fewer than ten highly homologous variants.

The V and J ends lost 0 bases and 4 bases respectively, with 17 bases between them. The CDR3 runs 16 residues. CDR1 is DFQATT and CDR2 is SNEGSKA in the germline V gene (reference sequence). V usage is TRBV20-1 and J usage is TRBJ2-3; D tentatively reads TRBD1 or TRBD2 (5 bases each). The sample consisted of blood, either unsorted or a sorted T cell fraction (not recorded which). This clonotype originated in a male donor with ankylosing spondylitis or in good health (not recorded which). In DNA, the CDR3 is TGCAGTGCTAGAGATAATGAGGGGATCGGATCAGATACGCAGTATTTT. It is translated as CSARDNEGIGSDTQYF.